The 16 T cell receptor beta chains in this list originate from one sample, sequenced in a study of cytomegalovirus exposure and HLA in healthy donors. PCR amplification relied on 60 Vbeta primers (plus 13 Jbeta primers). Method: immunoSEQ multiplex PCR; TCRdb's copy keeps in-frame clones and lacks some. Of roughly 97,000 clones listed, around a tenth are singletons. Sequencing was done on a sample of PBMCs. Every receptor here comes from a man between 35 and 55 years old in good health and CMV-seropositive.

J is TRBJ2-2 and V is TRBV2; tentatively, D is TRBD1 (6 bases). Germline V lookup: CDR1 SNHLY, CDR2 FYNNEI. This CDR3 region has 15 residues. V was clipped by 6 bases and J by 4 bases, with 15 bases between them. The CDR3 region has the DNA TGTGCCAGCAGGCTCCGGGACACTTCCACCGGGGAGCTGTTTTTT. This codes for CASRLRDTSTGELFF.

This clone was counted only a few times. This chain uses TRBV7-9 with TRBJ2-1; TRBD2 matches at 8 bases. Per germline, CDR1 SEHNR and CDR2 FQNEAQ (reference sequence). The junction had 14 bases not matched to a gene; V was cut back by 8 bases and J by 8 bases. CDR3 length: 15 residues. CDR3 protein: CASAGREGAVDEQFF. CDR3 sequence (DNA): TGTGCCAGCGCAGGTCGGGAGGGCGCAGTCGATGAGCAGTTCTTC.

This clone came up a few times. The chain uses TRBV4-3 and TRBJ1-5; no clear D gene. Germline loops: CDR1 LGHNA, CDR2 YSLEER. Trimming took off 0 bases at V and 2 bases at J, with 11 bases between the two ends. This CDR3 has 16 residues. CDR3 in amino acids: CASSQEHNLGNQPQHF. CDR3 in DNA: TGCGCCAGCAGCCAAGAACACAATTTGGGCAATCAGCCCCAGCATTTT.

This clone has more than one count but fewer than ten. The J gene is TRBJ1-1, the V gene TRBV28; a possible D gene is TRBD1 (6 bases). Trimming stripped 6 bases from V and 1 base from J, with 12 bases between. The CDR3 length is 14 residues. Germline V lookup: CDR1 MDHEN, CDR2 SYDVKM. CDR3 region: CASRKDRPNTEAFF. The CDR3 bases are TGTGCCAGCAGGAAAGACAGGCCGAACACTGAAGCTTTCTTT.

With regard to this clone: Germline and junction disagree at one end, which may indicate a read error. The same CDR3 arises from other DNA sequences in this sample as well. This chain joins TRBV4-2 and TRBJ2-2, with 7 nucleotides matching TRBD2. The CDR3 loop spans 16 amino acids. CDR1 is LGHNA, CDR2 YNFKEQ, per germline. As DNA, the CDR3 is TGTGCCAGCAGCCACGGGGCTAGCGGTTACACCGGGGAGCTGTTTTTC. Translated, it gives CASSHGASGYTGELFF.

In its sample, this clone was seen a few times. The V call is TRBV19, the J call TRBJ2-3; 8 bases fit TRBD1. Germline loops: CDR1 LNHDA, CDR2 SQIVND (reference sequence). This CDR3 contains 14 residues. V shed 1 base, J shed 3 bases, and the junction held 0 bases outside the gene matches. The CDR3 DNA is TGTGCCAGTAGTATAGGACAGGGGACAGATACGCAGTATTTT. This sequence encodes CASSIGQGTDTQYF.

Points on this clone: Mismatch with germline at one junction end may stem from a read error. This chain connects TRBV7-7 to TRBJ2-1; unclear D gene. The CDR3 sequence is 15 residues long. CDR1 and CDR2 from the germline V gene are SSHAT and FNYEAQ (reference sequence). The CDR3 reads CASSLSVSSYNEQFF. In nucleotides, the CDR3 is TGTGCTAGCAGCTTATCCGTGAGCTCCTACAATGAGCAGTTCTTC.

CDR3 nucleotides: TGCAGCGTTGAGGGGGGGAGTTACTATGGCTACACCTTC. This codes for CSVEGGSYYGYTF. The J gene is TRBJ1-2, the V gene TRBV29-1, with D possibly matching TRBD1 (5 bases). Germline CDR1 is SQVTM and CDR2 is ANQGSEA. V was shortened by 3 bases and J by 3 bases, with 11 bases between the two germline ends. The CDR3 is made up of 13 amino acids.

The chain has TRBV6-4 and TRBJ1-2; 9 bases map to TRBD1. Germline-derived CDR1 and CDR2 are MRHNA and SNTAGT. CDR3 size: 18 residues. V was pared by 5 bases and J by 4 bases, with 17 bases of the junction left unmatched. CDR3 nucleotides: TGTGCCAGCAGTCATTACCCGCCGGGACAGGGATTCGGCTATGGCTACACCTTC. Translated: CASSHYPPGQGFGYGYTF.

The gene calls are TRBV11-2 and TRBJ2-7; D is unclear. The CDR3 contains 13 residues. The germline V gene has CDR1 SGHAT and CDR2 FQNNGV. The V gene lost 3 bases and the J gene lost 1 base, with 7 bases spanning the gap. The CDR3, as DNA: TGTGCCAGCAGCTTGTGGCCATCCTACGAGCAGTACTTC. This codes for CASSLWPSYEQYF.

The J gene is TRBJ1-1, the V gene TRBV29-1, with unresolved D. This CDR3 comprises 13 residues. Looked up from germline, CDR1 is SQVTM and CDR2 is ANQGSEA. V lost 6 bases and J 0 bases, leaving 11 bases between the germline ends. This CDR3 reads CSVSLKLNTEAFF. As DNA, the CDR3 is TGCAGCGTGTCCCTAAAATTGAACACTGAAGCTTTCTTT.

This chain connects TRBV4-2 to TRBJ2-7, with D perhaps matching TRBD2 (6 bases). V lost 4 bases and J 8 bases, leaving 12 bases between the germline ends. Germline values: CDR1 LGHNA, CDR2 YNFKEQ. The CDR3 extends over 12 amino acids. In DNA, the CDR3 is TGTGCCAGCAGCCCGCGGGCGGGACAGCAGTACTTC. Amino acids: CASSPRAGQQYF.

This rearrangement joins TRBV27 to TRBJ2-7; 10 nucleotides match TRBD1. CDR3 length: 16 amino acids. The J segment lost 2 bases and the V segment lost 1 base, leaving 5 bases of the junction unmatched. The germline gives CDR1 MNHEY, CDR2 SMNVEV (reference sequence). CDR3 loop: CASSLCPGQGAYEQYF. The CDR3 DNA reads TGTGCCAGCAGTTTATGCCCCGGACAGGGGGCCTACGAGCAGTACTTC.

This clone was recorded a few times. V usage is TRBV4-2 and J usage is TRBJ2-7; 10 bases are a match to TRBD2. The CDR3 is 14 amino acids. Trimming cost V 8 bases and J 2 bases; bases outside gene matches: 6. CDR1 and CDR2 from the germline V gene are LGHNA and YNFKEQ. CDR3 nucleotide sequence: TGTGCCAGCGGTGAGGGGACTAGCGCCTACGAGCAGTACTTC. It codes for CASGEGTSAYEQYF.

This clone was counted only a few times. The chain couples TRBV11-2 to TRBJ1-1; D is unresolved. The V end was cut by 5 bases, the J end by 2 bases, with 9 bases between. Germline V lookup: CDR1 SGHAT, CDR2 FQNNGV. This CDR3 comprises 13 residues. CDR3 sequence (DNA): TGTGCCAGCAGCCCTACCTTTAACACTGAAGCTTTCTTT. This codes for CASSPTFNTEAFF.

There are a few counts of this clone. V and J are TRBV6-4 and TRBJ2-1, with D possibly matching TRBD1 (6 bases). The CDR3 spans 16 residues. Germline V gene sequence: CDR1 MRHNA, CDR2 SNTAGT. Trimming took off 3 bases at V and 3 bases at J, with 15 bases between the two ends. As DNA, the CDR3 is TGTGCCAGCAGTGAGGGCGATGGACAGCTCTACAATGAGCAGTTCTTC. It is translated as CASSEGDGQLYNEQFF.